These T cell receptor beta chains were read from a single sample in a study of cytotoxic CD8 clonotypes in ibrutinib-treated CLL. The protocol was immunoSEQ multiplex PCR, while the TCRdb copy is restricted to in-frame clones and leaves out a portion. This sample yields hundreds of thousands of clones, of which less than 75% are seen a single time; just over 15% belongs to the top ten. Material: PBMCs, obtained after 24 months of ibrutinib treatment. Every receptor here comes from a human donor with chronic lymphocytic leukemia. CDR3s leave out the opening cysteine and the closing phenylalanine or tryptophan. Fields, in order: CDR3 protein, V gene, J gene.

CDR3aa: ASSPTGDEQY
v_gene: TRBV4-1
j_gene: TRBJ2-7

CDR3aa: ASSLARRGSGNTIY
v_gene: TRBV7-8
j_gene: TRBJ1-3

CDR3aa: ASSITSTGGPYEQY
v_gene: TRBV19
j_gene: TRBJ2-7

CDR3aa: ASSPGRAHEQY
v_gene: TRBV18
j_gene: TRBJ2-7

CDR3aa: ASRVGRVVETQY
v_gene: TRBV2
j_gene: TRBJ2-5

CDR3aa: ARRQGSTDTQY
v_gene: TRBV2
j_gene: TRBJ2-3

CDR3aa: ASSYSLATDTQY
v_gene: TRBV6-5
j_gene: TRBJ2-3

CDR3aa: ASSGIGEGTQY
v_gene: TRBV11-2
j_gene: TRBJ2-3

CDR3aa: ASSMDENYEQY
v_gene: TRBV7-6
j_gene: TRBJ2-7

CDR3aa: ASSFGSGNQPQH
v_gene: TRBV28
j_gene: TRBJ1-5

CDR3aa: ASSQQGQPQETQY
v_gene: TRBV4-3
j_gene: TRBJ2-5

CDR3aa: ASSQGLAGSTDTQY
v_gene: TRBV4-3
j_gene: TRBJ2-3

CDR3aa: ASRGKLQTNEKLF
v_gene: TRBV28
j_gene: TRBJ1-4

CDR3aa: ASSYSFREKLF
v_gene: TRBV6-5
j_gene: TRBJ1-4

CDR3aa: ASRGTSGASREQY
v_gene: TRBV6-5
j_gene: TRBJ2-7

CDR3aa: ASSQDRGTLFEDTIY
v_gene: TRBV5-6
j_gene: TRBJ1-3

CDR3aa: ASSPRQGGASGELF
v_gene: TRBV11-3
j_gene: TRBJ2-2

CDR3aa: ASSLSREGYT
v_gene: TRBV28
j_gene: TRBJ1-2

CDR3aa: SALDSGEQY
v_gene: TRBV20-1
j_gene: TRBJ2-7

CDR3aa: ATHLAGFQETQY
v_gene: TRBV6-6
j_gene: TRBJ2-5

CDR3aa: ASRLGQNTEAF
v_gene: TRBV7-8
j_gene: TRBJ1-1

CDR3aa: ASRGRDRQETQY
v_gene: TRBV28
j_gene: TRBJ2-5

CDR3aa: ASLSRAGELF
v_gene: TRBV9
j_gene: TRBJ2-2

CDR3aa: ASSRSTRTSTDTQY
v_gene: TRBV5-1
j_gene: TRBJ2-3

CDR3aa: AWSVRGPPGEQY
v_gene: TRBV30
j_gene: TRBJ2-7

CDR3aa: ASSLGGQGAGEKLF
v_gene: TRBV5-1
j_gene: TRBJ1-4

CDR3aa: ATSERTTSGSYEQY
v_gene: TRBV15
j_gene: TRBJ2-7

CDR3aa: ASSLGQTYEQY
v_gene: TRBV6-6
j_gene: TRBJ2-7

CDR3aa: ASSDGGYQETQY
v_gene: TRBV10-1
j_gene: TRBJ2-5

CDR3aa: ASSLLGQDRVNEKLF
v_gene: TRBV27
j_gene: TRBJ1-4

CDR3aa: ASSNLAGRQETQY
v_gene: TRBV6-6
j_gene: TRBJ2-5

CDR3aa: ASSLLAGDNEQF
v_gene: TRBV13
j_gene: TRBJ2-1

CDR3aa: ASREGTSGRIHEQY
v_gene: TRBV5-1
j_gene: TRBJ2-7

CDR3aa: ASKIAGSETQY
v_gene: TRBV6-6
j_gene: TRBJ2-5

CDR3aa: SVEASSGGLYEQY
v_gene: TRBV29-1
j_gene: TRBJ2-7

CDR3aa: SAPDPTHWNEQF
v_gene: TRBV29-1
j_gene: TRBJ2-1